The present entry profiles one T cell receptor (beta chain) with its context. TCRdb used MiXCR to reprocess the RT-PCR reads, holding one entry per CDR3 protein. The data contain just under 550,000 distinct CDR3 sequences, roughly 25% of them singletons. The sample belongs to a study of response to subunit inactivated influenza vaccine. Germline V gene sequence: CDR1 SQVTM, CDR2 ANQGSEA. Germline trimming cut 4 bases from V and 3 bases from J; bases unmatched to any gene: 8. The CDR3 runs to 15 residues. A further study also used this sample, focusing on T cells expressing NK-cell markers. That investigation notes: Beta-chain TCR cDNA was generated via 5'RACE template switching with UMIs. Obtained from sorted CD3+CD56+NKG2C+, CD3+CD56+NKG2C- and CD3+CD56-NKG2C+ T cells were the TCR beta repertoires. Seven donors tested HCMV-seropositive and one tested seronegative among the eight sequenced. The share of CD8+ T cells held by dominant NKG2C+ clonotypes was 1.0-7.0% in roughly 6 donors. Leadership of the CD3+CD56-NKG2C+ fraction also belonged to these clonotypes in four donors.

Sequences were derived from CD4+ T cells sorted from PBMCs, sampled about 11 days after vaccination. The chain recombines TRBV29-1 with TRBJ2-3; 9 bases align to TRBD1. This receptor was obtained from a man between 45 and 60 years old who received an inactivated influenza vaccine. The CDR3 loop reads CSVGVTGGGTDTQYF. For the CDR3, the DNA is TGCAGCGTTGGGGTAACAGGGGGCGGAACAGATACGCAGTATTTT.